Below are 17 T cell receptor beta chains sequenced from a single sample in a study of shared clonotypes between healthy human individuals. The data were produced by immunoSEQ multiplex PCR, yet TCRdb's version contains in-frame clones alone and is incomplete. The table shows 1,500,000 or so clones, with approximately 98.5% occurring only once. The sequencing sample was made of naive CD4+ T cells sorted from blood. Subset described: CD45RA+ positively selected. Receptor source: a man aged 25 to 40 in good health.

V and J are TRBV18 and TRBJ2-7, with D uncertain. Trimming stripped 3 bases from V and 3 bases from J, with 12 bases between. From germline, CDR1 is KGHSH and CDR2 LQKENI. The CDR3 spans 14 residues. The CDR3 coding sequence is TGTGCCAGCTCACCCACGGGCCAGAACTACGAGCAGTACTTC. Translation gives CASSPTGQNYEQYF.

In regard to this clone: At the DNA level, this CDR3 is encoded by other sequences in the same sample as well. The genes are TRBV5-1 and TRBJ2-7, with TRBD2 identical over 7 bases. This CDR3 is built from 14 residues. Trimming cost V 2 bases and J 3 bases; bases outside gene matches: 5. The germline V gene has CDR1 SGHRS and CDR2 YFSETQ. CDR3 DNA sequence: TGCGCCAGCAGCTTAAGCGGGACCCTCTACGAGCAGTACTTC. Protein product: CASSLSGTLYEQYF.

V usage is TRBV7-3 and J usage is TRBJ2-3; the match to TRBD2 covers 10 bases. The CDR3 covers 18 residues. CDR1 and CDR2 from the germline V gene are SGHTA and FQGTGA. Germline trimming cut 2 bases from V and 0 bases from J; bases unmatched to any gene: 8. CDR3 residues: CASSLGPSGSLSTDTQYF. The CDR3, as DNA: TGTGCCAGCAGCTTAGGGCCTAGCGGGAGTCTCAGCACAGATACGCAGTATTTT. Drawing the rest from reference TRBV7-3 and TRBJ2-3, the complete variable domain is GAGVSQTPSNKVTEKGKYVELRCDPISGHTALYWYRQSLGQGPEFLIYFQGTGAADDSGLPNDRFFAVRPEGSVSTLKIQRTERGDSAVYLCASSLGPSGSLSTDTQYFGPGTRLTVL.

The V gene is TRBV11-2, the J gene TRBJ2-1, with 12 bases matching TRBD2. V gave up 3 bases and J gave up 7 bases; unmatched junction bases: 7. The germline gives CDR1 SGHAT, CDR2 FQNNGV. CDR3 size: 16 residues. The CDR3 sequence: CASSFLLAGGINEQFF. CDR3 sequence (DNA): TGTGCCAGCAGCTTCCTACTAGCGGGAGGAATTAATGAGCAGTTCTTC.

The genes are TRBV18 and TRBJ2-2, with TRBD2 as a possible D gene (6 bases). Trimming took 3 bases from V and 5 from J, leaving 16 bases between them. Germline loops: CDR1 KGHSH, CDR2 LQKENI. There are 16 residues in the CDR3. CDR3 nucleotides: TGTGCCAGCTCACCCAAGGGACTTATTGTGACCGGGGAGCTGTTTTTT. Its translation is CASSPKGLIVTGELFF. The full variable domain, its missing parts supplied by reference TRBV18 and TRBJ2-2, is NAGVMQNPRHLVRRRGQEARLRCSPMKGHSHVYWYRQLPEEGLKFMVYLQKENIIDESGMPKERFSAEFPKEGPSILRIQQVVRGDSAAYFCASSPKGLIVTGELFFGEGSRLTVL.

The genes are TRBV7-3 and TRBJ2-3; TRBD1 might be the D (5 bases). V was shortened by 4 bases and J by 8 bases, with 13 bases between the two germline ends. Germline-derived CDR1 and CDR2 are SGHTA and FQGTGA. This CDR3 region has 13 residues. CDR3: CASSSGHFITQYF. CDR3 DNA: TGTGCCAGCAGCTCTGGACACTTTATTACGCAGTATTTT.

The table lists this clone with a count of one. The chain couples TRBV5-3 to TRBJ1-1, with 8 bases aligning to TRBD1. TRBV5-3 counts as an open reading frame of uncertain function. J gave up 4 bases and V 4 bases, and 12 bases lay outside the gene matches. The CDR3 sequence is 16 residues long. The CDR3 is CARSASRGRGRTEAFF. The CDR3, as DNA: TGTGCCAGAAGCGCGAGCAGGGGGCGAGGGCGCACTGAAGCTTTCTTT.

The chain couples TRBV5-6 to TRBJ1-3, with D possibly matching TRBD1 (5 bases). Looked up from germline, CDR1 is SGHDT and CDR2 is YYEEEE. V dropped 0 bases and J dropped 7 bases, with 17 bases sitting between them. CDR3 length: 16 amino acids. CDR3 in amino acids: CASSLAWGGPGNTIYF. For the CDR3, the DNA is TGTGCCAGCAGCTTGGCGTGGGGGGGACCCGGGAACACCATATATTTT.

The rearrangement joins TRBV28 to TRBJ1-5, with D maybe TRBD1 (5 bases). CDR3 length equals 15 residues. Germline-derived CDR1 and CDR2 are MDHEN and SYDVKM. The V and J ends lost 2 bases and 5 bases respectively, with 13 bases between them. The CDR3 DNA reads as TGTGCCAGCAGTTTACTACAGGCAGGCTATCAGCCCCAGCATTTT. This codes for CASSLLQAGYQPQHF.

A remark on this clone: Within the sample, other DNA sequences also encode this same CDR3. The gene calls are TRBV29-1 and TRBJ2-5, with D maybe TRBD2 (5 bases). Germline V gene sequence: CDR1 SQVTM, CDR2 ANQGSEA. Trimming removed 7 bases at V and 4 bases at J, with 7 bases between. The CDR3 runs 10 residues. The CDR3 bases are TGCAGCGGCGGAGGAGAGACCCAGTACTTC. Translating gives CSGGGETQYF.

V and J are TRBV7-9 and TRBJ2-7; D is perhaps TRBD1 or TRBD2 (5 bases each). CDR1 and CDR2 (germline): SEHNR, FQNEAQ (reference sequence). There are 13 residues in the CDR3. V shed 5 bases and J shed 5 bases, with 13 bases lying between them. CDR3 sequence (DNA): TGTGCCAGCAGCCCCACCGGGGCCCACGAGCAGTACTTC. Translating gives CASSPTGAHEQYF.

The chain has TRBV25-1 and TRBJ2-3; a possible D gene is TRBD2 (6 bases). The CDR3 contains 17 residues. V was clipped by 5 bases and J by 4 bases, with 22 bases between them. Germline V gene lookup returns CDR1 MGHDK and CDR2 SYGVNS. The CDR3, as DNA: TGTGCCAGCAGTTTCGCGGGGACTTCCAGGAGGGCAGATACGCAGTATTTT. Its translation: CASSFAGTSRRADTQYF.

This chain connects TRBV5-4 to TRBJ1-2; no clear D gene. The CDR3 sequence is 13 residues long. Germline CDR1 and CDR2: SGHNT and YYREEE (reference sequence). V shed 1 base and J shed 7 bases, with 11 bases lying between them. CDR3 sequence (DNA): TGTGCCAGCAGCTTGCCCGGGAACGGTGGCTACACCTTC. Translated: CASSLPGNGGYTF. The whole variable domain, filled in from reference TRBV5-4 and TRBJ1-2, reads ETGVTQSPTHLIKTRGQQVTLRCSSQSGHNTVSWYQQALGQGPQFIFQYYREEENGRGNFPPRFSGLQFPNYSSELNVNALELDDSALYLCASSLPGNGGYTFGSGTRLTVV.

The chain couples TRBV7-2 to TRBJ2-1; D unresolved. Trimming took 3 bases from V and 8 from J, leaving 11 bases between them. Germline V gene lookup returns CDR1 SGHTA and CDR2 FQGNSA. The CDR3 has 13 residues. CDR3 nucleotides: TGTGCCAGCAGCTTTACGCAGTGGCATGAGCAGTTCTTC. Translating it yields CASSFTQWHEQFF. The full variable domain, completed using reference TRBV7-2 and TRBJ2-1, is GAGVSQSPSNKVTEKGKDVELRCDPISGHTALYWYRQSLGQGLEFLIYFQGNSAPDKSGLPSDRFSAERTGGSVSTLTIQRTQQEDSAVYLCASSFTQWHEQFFGPGTRLTVL.

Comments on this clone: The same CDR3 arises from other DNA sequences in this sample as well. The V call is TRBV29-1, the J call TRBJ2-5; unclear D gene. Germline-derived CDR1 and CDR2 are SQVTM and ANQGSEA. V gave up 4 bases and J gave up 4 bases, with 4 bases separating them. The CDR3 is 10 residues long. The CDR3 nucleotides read TGCAGCGTTGGGAGAGAGACCCAGTACTTC. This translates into CSVGRETQYF.

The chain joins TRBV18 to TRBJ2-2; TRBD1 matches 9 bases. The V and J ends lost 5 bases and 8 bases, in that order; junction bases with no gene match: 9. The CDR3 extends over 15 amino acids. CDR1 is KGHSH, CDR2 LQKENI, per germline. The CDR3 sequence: CASSAGTGPSGELFF. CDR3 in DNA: TGTGCCAGCTCAGCAGGGACAGGGCCGTCGGGGGAGCTGTTTTTT.

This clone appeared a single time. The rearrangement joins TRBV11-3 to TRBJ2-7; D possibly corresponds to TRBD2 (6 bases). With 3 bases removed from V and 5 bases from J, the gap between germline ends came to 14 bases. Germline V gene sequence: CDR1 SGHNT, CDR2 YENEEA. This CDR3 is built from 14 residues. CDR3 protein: CASSFQGREDEQYF. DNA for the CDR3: TGTGCCAGCAGCTTCCAGGGAAGGGAGGACGAGCAGTACTTC.